Below are 14 T cell receptor beta chains sequenced from a single sample in a study of OX40 agonist ivuxolimab in advanced cancers. Repertoires were generated with immunoSEQ multiplex PCR, while TCRdb's copy carries only in-frame clones and drops some. The data contain tens of thousands of clones, more than 60% of them seen just once; the ten biggest clones take up about 14%. The material was CD4+ or CD8+ T cells sorted from blood, obtained in a trial of the OX40 agonist ivuxolimab. The receptor set was obtained from an adult with an advanced solid tumor such as melanoma, head and neck, liver or kidney cancer.

The J gene is TRBJ1-3, the V gene TRBV6-6; tentatively, D is TRBD1 (6 bases). Trimming stripped 5 bases from V and 0 bases from J, with 11 bases between. Germline V CDR1 and CDR2: MNHNY, SVGAGI (reference sequence). The length of the CDR3 is 15 residues. As DNA, the CDR3 is TGTGCCAGCAGTCTACAGGGATACTCTGGAAACACCATATATTTT. Its translation: CASSLQGYSGNTIYF.

The chain uses TRBV18 and TRBJ1-1; D is ambiguous. Germline V lookup: CDR1 KGHSH, CDR2 LQKENI. The CDR3 consists of 13 residues. Trimming took 2 bases from V and 6 from J, leaving 10 bases between them. In DNA, the CDR3 is TGTGCCAGCTCACCAGGTCTTGTACCTGAAGCTTTCTTT. Protein sequence: CASSPGLVPEAFF.

The chain links TRBV4-1 to TRBJ2-7; 13 nucleotides align to TRBD2. Trimming at V came to 4 bases and at J to 2 bases, leaving 5 bases not matched to a gene. The germline CDR1 and CDR2 sequences are MGHRA and YSYEKL. The CDR3 is 16 residues long. The CDR3 region is CASSPGTSGTAYEQYF. The CDR3 DNA is TGCGCCAGCAGCCCCGGGACTAGCGGGACCGCCTACGAGCAGTACTTC.

Here the CDR3 DNA reads TGTGCCAGCTCACCAAACAGGGGGAATGTACGCATGGATACGCAGTATTTT. Translation gives CASSPNRGNVRMDTQYF. The rearrangement joins TRBV18 to TRBJ2-3; 8 nucleotides agree with TRBD1. The CDR3 loop spans 17 amino acids. V dropped 2 bases and J dropped 6; count of bases not matched to a gene: 13. The germline gives CDR1 KGHSH, CDR2 LQKENI.

This clone was seen only once. The V and J genes are TRBV7-3 and TRBJ2-3; the D is unclear. V dropped 5 bases and J dropped 0 bases, with 12 bases sitting between them. This CDR3 has 15 amino acids. Germline CDR1 SGHTA, CDR2 FQGTGA. DNA for the CDR3: TGTGCCAGCAGCGCGGCCCTGTACAGCACAGATACGCAGTATTTT. The encoded protein is CASSAALYSTDTQYF.

The rearrangement links TRBV18 to TRBJ2-2; maybe TRBD1 (6 bases). Germline CDR1 is KGHSH and CDR2 is LQKENI. V was trimmed by 3 bases and J by 1 base, leaving 12 bases between them. This CDR3 contains 16 residues. The CDR3 nucleotides are TGTGCCAGCTCACCCGGACAGCCTCAGAACACCGGGGAGCTGTTTTTT. Translated, it gives CASSPGQPQNTGELFF.

The chain combines TRBV20-1 with TRBJ2-1; TRBD2 matches 8 bases. This CDR3 comprises 11 residues. Per the germline V gene, CDR1 is DFQATT and CDR2 is SNEGSKA (reference sequence). The J segment lost 15 bases and the V segment lost 3 bases, leaving 7 bases of the junction unmatched. The CDR3 DNA is TGCAGTGCTAGTTGGGGACTAGGTCTGTTCTTC. It codes for CSASWGLGLFF.

V gene TRBV12-5 combines with J gene TRBJ1-2; D possibly corresponds to TRBD1 (5 bases). The germline V gene has CDR1 LGHNT and CDR2 FRNRAP. V was clipped by 2 bases and J by 3 bases, with 19 bases between them. CDR3 length: 17 residues. CDR3 in DNA: TGTGCTAGTGGTTTGTTCCCCCCCCAGGGAATGGACTATGGCTACACCTTC. This sequence encodes CASGLFPPQGMDYGYTF. The entire variable domain, with the rest obtained from reference TRBV12-5 and TRBJ1-2, is as follows: DARVTQTPRHKVTEMGQEVTMRCQPILGHNTVFWYRQTMMQGLELLAYFRNRAPLDDSGMPKDRFSAEMPDATLATLKIQPSEPRDSAVYFCASGLFPPQGMDYGYTFGSGTRLTVV.

This chain connects TRBV18 to TRBJ1-4, with 7 bases aligning to TRBD1. Unmatched junction bases numbered 5, after V lost 2 bases and J lost 2 bases. Germline V lookup: CDR1 KGHSH, CDR2 LQKENI. The CDR3 runs 16 residues. The CDR3 bases are TGTGCCAGCTCACCAAGAACAGGGGCCACTAATGAAAAACTGTTTTTT. Residues: CASSPRTGATNEKLFF.

This clone counts as medium-sized. The CDR3 is CASSLVDRGAYEQYF. The CDR3 DNA follows: TGTGCCAGCAGCTTAGTCGACAGGGGGGCCTACGAGCAGTACTTC. The chain combines TRBV11-2 with TRBJ2-7, with 9 bases that match TRBD1. Per germline, CDR1 SGHAT and CDR2 FQNNGV. This CDR3 is built from 15 residues. J gave up 2 bases and V 1 base, and 3 bases lay outside the gene matches.

This chain joins TRBV5-4 and TRBJ1-2; no reliable D call. V dropped 4 bases and J dropped 4 bases, with 8 bases sitting between them. Germline lookup yields CDR1 SGHNT and CDR2 YYREEE (reference sequence). This CDR3 is 12 amino acids long. CDR3 residues: CASSLDTYGYTF. CDR3 sequence (DNA): TGTGCCAGCAGCCTAGACACCTATGGCTACACCTTC.

Written as DNA, the CDR3 is TGTGCCAGCAGTTTATGGGCAGGGGACTACGAGCAGTACTTC. It translates to CASSLWAGDYEQYF. The chain employs TRBV27 and TRBJ2-7; possibly TRBD1 for D (6 bases). The CDR3 has 14 residues. Trimming pared 1 base from V and 3 bases from J, leaving 10 bases between. Per germline, CDR1 MNHEY and CDR2 SMNVEV (reference sequence).

The sample holds a few counts of this clone. The V gene is TRBV28, the J gene TRBJ2-7; 11 bases are shared with TRBD2. This CDR3 region has 14 residues. Trimming took 5 bases from V and 7 from J; bases not matched to a gene: 7. Germline CDR1 reads MDHEN; CDR2 reads SYDVKM. The CDR3 loop is CASSLLAGGKEQYF. DNA of the CDR3: TGTGCCAGCAGTCTTCTAGCGGGAGGCAAAGAGCAGTACTTC.

DNA for the CDR3: TGTGCCAGCAGCTTGGGTCTAGCGGGGGTCCTCGAGCAGTACTTC. Amino acid sequence: CASSLGLAGVLEQYF. V usage is TRBV5-6 and J usage is TRBJ2-7; 10 bases align to TRBD2. This CDR3 contains 15 residues. The V and J ends lost 0 bases and 6 bases, in that order; junction bases with no gene match: 6. Germline V gene data show CDR1 as SGHDT and CDR2 as YYEEEE.